These T cell receptor beta chains were read from a single sample in a study of CD8+ T cells in alopecia areata. Measured with immunoSEQ multiplex PCR; TCRdb has only the in-frame clones, and not every one. The sample shows under 250,000 clones, approximately 70% of them seen only once. The sample here was CD4+ T cells sorted from blood, taken at approximately week 42, from a patient treated with tofacitinib. Receptors originate from a human donor with alopecia areata. The CDR3 runs from the conserved cysteine through the conserved F or W. Fields, in order: clone size, J gene, D gene, V gene, CDR3 DNA, CDR3 protein. The D gene is left open where the match is weak. Some rows mark clone size as missing; the rest say once, few, many or name a class of expanded clone.

.,TRBJ2-7,TRBD1,TRBV9,TGTGCCAGCAGCGAAAGGACAGGAGCGTCCTACGAGCAGTACTTC,CASSERTGASYEQYF
.,TRBJ1-1,.,TRBV7-8,TGTGCCAGCAGGGGGCGGGGCACTGAAGCTTTCTTT,CASRGRGTEAFF
.,TRBJ1-5,TRBD1,TRBV15,TGTGCCACCAGCAGGGACAGGAGACAGCCCCAGCATTTT,CATSRDRRQPQHF
few,TRBJ1-5,TRBD1,TRBV6-5,TGTGCCAGCGCCCGGGACAGGGGGCAACCCCAGCATTTT,CASARDRGQPQHF
once,TRBJ2-3,.,TRBV5-1,TGCGCCAGCAGGACCCTTTCAGGGATGGGCACAGATACGCAGTATTTT,CASRTLSGMGTDTQYF
.,TRBJ1-2,.,TRBV11-2,TGTGCCAGCACGCCGGGAACAGGGCCGCTCTATGGCTACACCTTC,CASTPGTGPLYGYTF
.,TRBJ1-1,TRBD1,TRBV18,TGTGCCAGCTCACCCGCGACAGGGATGAACACTGAAGCTTTCTTT,CASSPATGMNTEAFF
.,TRBJ1-5,.,TRBV4-1,TGCGCCAGCGCGCAGCCCCAGCATTTT,CASAQPQHF
.,TRBJ2-5,.,TRBV29-1,TGCAGCGTGAAGACCCCCGCGGAGACCCAGTACTTC,CSVKTPAETQYF
.,TRBJ1-2,.,TRBV20-1,TGCAGTGCCCCTTCCTATGGCTACACCTTC,CSAPSYGYTF
.,TRBJ2-7,TRBD1,TRBV29-1,TGCAGCGTTGGGGGCCACCGGACAGGGGAAGGTATACCAATCTACGAGCAGTACTTC,CSVGGHRTGEGIPIYEQYF
.,TRBJ1-2,.,TRBV4-3,TGCGCCAGCAGCTCGACCTATGGCTACACCTTC,CASSSTYGYTF
.,TRBJ2-3,TRBD1,TRBV6-6,TGTGCCAGCACCTCTCGAGGACAGGAAACAGATACGCAGTATTTT,CASTSRGQETDTQYF
few,TRBJ2-2,.,TRBV29-1,TGCAGCGTTGTGGGAGGGGGCGCGGGCACCGGGGAGCTGTTTTTT,CSVVGGGAGTGELFF
few,TRBJ2-2,TRBD2,TRBV18,TGTGCCAGCTCACCTGGACTAGCGGGCCTCACCGGGGAGCTGTTTTTT,CASSPGLAGLTGELFF
.,TRBJ1-1,.,TRBV5-1,TGCGCCAGCAGTAGGGAGCCGGGGGTCACTGAAGCTTTCTTT,CASSREPGVTEAFF
.,TRBJ1-1,.,TRBV7-2,TGTGCCAGCAGCTTAGAGTTGCGGAACACTGAAGCTTTCTTT,CASSLELRNTEAFF
.,TRBJ1-2,.,TRBV10-2,TGCGCCAGCAGTGAGGGACATTATGGCTACACCTTC,CASSEGHYGYTF
few,TRBJ2-5,.,TRBV29-1,TGCAGCGTCGCTCAAGAGACCCAGTACTTC,CSVAQETQYF
.,TRBJ1-5,.,TRBV6-1,TGTGCCAGCAGTGCCGTGACAGGCCGTGGGAGCAATCGGCCCCAGCATTTT,CASSAVTGRGSNRPQHF
few,TRBJ1-2,.,TRBV10-3,TGTGCCATCAGTGAAAAGGAGGCTTCTGGCTACACCTTC,CAISEKEASGYTF
.,TRBJ2-1,.,TRBV5-6,TGTGCCAGCACCCAAGGGACACGCAATGAGCAGTTCTTC,CASTQGTRNEQFF
.,TRBJ1-2,TRBD1,TRBV6-5,TGTGCCAGCTCCCAACGGACAGGGCCGATCTATGGCTACACCTTC,CASSQRTGPIYGYTF
few,TRBJ2-7,.,TRBV10-3,TGTGCCATCAGTGAGTCGACTGCGGGACAGAAAGAGCAGTACTTC,CAISESTAGQKEQYF
.,TRBJ2-1,.,TRBV5-1,TGCGCCAGCAGCTCAGGGGTTAACCCCTACAATGAGCAGTTCTTC,CASSSGVNPYNEQFF
.,TRBJ2-2,.,TRBV6-4,TGTGCCAGCAGACTAGAGAACACCGGGGAGCTGTTTTTT,CASRLENTGELFF
few,TRBJ2-1,.,TRBV2,TGTGCCAGCAGTGGGACTTTCTACAATGAGCAGTTCTTC,CASSGTFYNEQFF
.,TRBJ1-6,TRBD1,TRBV25-1,TGTGCCAGCAGATACAGGGGGCATGATTCACCCCTCCACTTT,CASRYRGHDSPLHF
.,TRBJ1-2,.,TRBV30,TGTGCCTGGAGTCCCCTAGGGAGGGGAGATGGCTACACCTTC,CAWSPLGRGDGYTF
.,TRBJ1-1,.,TRBV30,TGTGCCGGGCAACGTGGGACGAACACTGAAGCTTTCTTT,CAGQRGTNTEAFF
.,TRBJ1-5,.,TRBV19,TGTGCCAGTAGTTCTGAGGGATCGCAGCCCCAGCATTTT,CASSSEGSQPQHF
few,TRBJ1-1,.,TRBV29-1,TGCAGCGTTGAAGGGTTCCTTGGACGGATGAACACTGAAGCTTTCTTT,CSVEGFLGRMNTEAFF
.,TRBJ2-3,.,TRBV7-8,TGTGCCAGCAGCTTAGGCGGCATCAGCACAGATACGCAGTATTTT,CASSLGGISTDTQYF
.,TRBJ2-1,.,TRBV4-3,TGCGCCAGCAGCCAAGAACTTGGGGCAGCCACTAGCTCCTACAATGAGCAGTTCTTC,CASSQELGAATSSYNEQFF
.,TRBJ2-5,.,TRBV5-1,TGCGCCAGCCATAACGTAGCAGATGAGACCCAGTACTTC,CASHNVADETQYF
.,TRBJ1-1,.,TRBV4-1,TGCGCCAGCAGCCAAAGGGTAGGGGTCAGCGCGGGTGAAGCTTTCTTT,CASSQRVGVSAGEAFF
.,TRBJ1-4,.,TRBV30,TGTGCCTGGAGTGTATCATTGGGACTCAATGAAAAACTGTTTTTT,CAWSVSLGLNEKLFF
.,TRBJ1-6,.,TRBV14,TGTGCCAGCAGCCAAGATGCAGGGAATATCTCACCCCTCCACTTT,CASSQDAGNISPLHF
.,TRBJ2-7,TRBD1,TRBV29-1,TGCAGCGTTGGACAGGGGTCGCCTCACGAGCAGTACTTC,CSVGQGSPHEQYF
.,TRBJ1-1,.,TRBV11-2,TGTGCCAGCAGCTTAGGGGACCGACTCATGAACACTGAAGCTTTCTTT,CASSLGDRLMNTEAFF
.,TRBJ2-3,.,TRBV25-1,TGTGCCAGCAGTGAAGTGAGGGGGGCAGATACGCAGTATTTT,CASSEVRGADTQYF
.,TRBJ1-1,.,TRBV6-5,TGTGCCAGCAGTTACTCGAGGTACGGGGGCCGGGCTGAAGCTTTCTTT,CASSYSRYGGRAEAFF
few,TRBJ2-1,TRBD2,TRBV7-2,TGTGCCAGCAGCCCCCCCGCCCGCGGGGGGCGAAAAAATGAGCAGTTCTTC,CASSPPARGGRKNEQFF
.,TRBJ1-2,.,TRBV29-1,TGCAGCGTTGTGTTGGGGACTAACTATGGCTACACCTTC,CSVVLGTNYGYTF
.,TRBJ2-1,.,TRBV11-2,TGTGCCAGCAGCTCCACGACAGGTCGGTACAATGAGCAGTTCTTC,CASSSTTGRYNEQFF